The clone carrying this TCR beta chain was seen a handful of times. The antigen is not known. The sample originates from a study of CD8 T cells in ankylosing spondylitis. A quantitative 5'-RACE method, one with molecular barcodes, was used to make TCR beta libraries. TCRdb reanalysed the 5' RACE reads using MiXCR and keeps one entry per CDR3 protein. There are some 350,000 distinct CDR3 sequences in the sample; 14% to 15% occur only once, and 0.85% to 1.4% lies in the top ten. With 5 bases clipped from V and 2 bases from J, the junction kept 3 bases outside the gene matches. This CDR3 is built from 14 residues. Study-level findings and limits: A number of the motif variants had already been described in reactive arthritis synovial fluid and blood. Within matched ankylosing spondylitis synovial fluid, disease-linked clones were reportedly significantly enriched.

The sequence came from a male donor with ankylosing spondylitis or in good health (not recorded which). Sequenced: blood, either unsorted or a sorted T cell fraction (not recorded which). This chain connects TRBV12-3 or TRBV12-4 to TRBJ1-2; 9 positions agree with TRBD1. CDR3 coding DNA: TGTGCCAGCAGTACCGGGACAGGGAACTATGGCTACACCTTC. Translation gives CASSTGTGNYGYTF.